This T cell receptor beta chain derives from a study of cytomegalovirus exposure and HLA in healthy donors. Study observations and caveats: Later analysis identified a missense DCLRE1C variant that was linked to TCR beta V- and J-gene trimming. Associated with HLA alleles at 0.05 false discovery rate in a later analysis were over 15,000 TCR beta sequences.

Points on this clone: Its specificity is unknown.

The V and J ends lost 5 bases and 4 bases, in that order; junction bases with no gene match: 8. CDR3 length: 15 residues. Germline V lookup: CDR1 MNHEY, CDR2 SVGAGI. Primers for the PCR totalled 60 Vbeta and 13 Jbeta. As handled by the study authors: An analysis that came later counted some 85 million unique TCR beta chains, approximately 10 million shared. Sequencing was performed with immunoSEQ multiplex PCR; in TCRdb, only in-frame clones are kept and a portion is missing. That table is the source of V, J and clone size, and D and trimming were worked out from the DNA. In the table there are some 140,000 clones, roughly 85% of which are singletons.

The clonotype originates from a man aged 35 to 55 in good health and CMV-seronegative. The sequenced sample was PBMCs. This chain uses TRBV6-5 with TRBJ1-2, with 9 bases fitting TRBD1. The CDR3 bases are TGTGCCAGCAGTATCGGACAGGGGTTTCGCTATGGCTACACCTTC. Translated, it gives CASSIGQGFRYGYTF.